This T cell receptor (beta chain) appears in the sequencing data of a study of blood T cell repertoires in COVID-19. Whole-study context: Sites in the United States, Italy and Spain provided acute and convalescent COVID-19 samples. The cDNA or gDNA used as material had been derived from T cells, B-cell-depleted T cells, or PBMCs.

The authors' processing: By means of reference gene primer amplification, nucleated cell counts were estimated. Assay used: immunoSEQ multiplex PCR; TCRdb lists only in-frame clones, some missing. The V and J calls and the clone size are those of that table, but D and trimming were determined from the DNA. The table includes tens of thousands of clones, approximately 82% detected once. The sample holds one count of this clone. The CDR3 extends over 16 amino acids. The ends lost 1 base at V and 2 bases at J; junction bases unmatched: 8. CDR1 is SGHNT, CDR2 YYREEE, per germline (reference sequence). The TCR originated in a human donor in a cohort sampled during active COVID-19. This chain links TRBV5-4 with TRBJ2-7; 8 bases are shared with TRBD1. Sequencing was carried out using peripheral blood. The CDR3 DNA reads TGTGCCAGCAGCTTGACTAGAGACAGGGGAACCTACGAGCAGTACTTC. This translates into CASSLTRDRGTYEQYF.